Given below is one T cell receptor beta chain in context. The CDR3 is made up of 12 amino acids. Germline CDR1 SGHAT, CDR2 FQDESV (reference sequence). Trimming took off 8 bases at V and 5 bases at J, with 12 bases between the two ends. This specimen comes from a study of blood T cell repertoires in COVID-19. In the study overall: Whether acute or convalescent, the COVID-19 samples came from the United States, Italy and Spain. PBMCs, B-cell-depleted T cells, or T cells were the source of the cDNA or gDNA that made up the material.

Some clones are missing from TCRdb's copy, which holds only in-frame ones; the method was immunoSEQ multiplex PCR. The sample carries about 98,000 clones, around 87% recorded once. Patients of the Seattle cohort, enrolled during active infection, were followed longitudinally. This clonotype was sampled from a woman between 50 and 59 years old with COVID-19, enrolled during active disease. V gene TRBV11-1 combines with J gene TRBJ2-5; D is possibly TRBD2 (6 bases). The sample taken for sequencing was peripheral blood. In DNA, the CDR3 is TGTGCCAGCGCGGGGAGAAGTGAGACCCAGTACTTC. Residues: CASAGRSETQYF.